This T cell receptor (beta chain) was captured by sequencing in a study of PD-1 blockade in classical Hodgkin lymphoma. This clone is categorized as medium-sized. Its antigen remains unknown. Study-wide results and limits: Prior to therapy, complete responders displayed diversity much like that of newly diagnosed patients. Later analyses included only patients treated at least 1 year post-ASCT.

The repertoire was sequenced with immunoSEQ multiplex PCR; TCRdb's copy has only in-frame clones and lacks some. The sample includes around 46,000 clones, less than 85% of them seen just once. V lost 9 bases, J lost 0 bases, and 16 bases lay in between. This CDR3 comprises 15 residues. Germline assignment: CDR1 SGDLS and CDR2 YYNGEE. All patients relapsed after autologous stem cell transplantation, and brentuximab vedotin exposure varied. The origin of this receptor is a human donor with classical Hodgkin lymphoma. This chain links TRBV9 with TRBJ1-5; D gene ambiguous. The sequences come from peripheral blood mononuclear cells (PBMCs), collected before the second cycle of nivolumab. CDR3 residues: CANWAAGYSNQPQHF. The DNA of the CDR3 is TGTGCCAACTGGGCGGCGGGATATAGCAATCAGCCCCAGCATTTT.